Sequencing of this TCR beta chain was carried out in a study of T-cell reconstitution after alpha-beta-depleted transplantation in children. Study results and caveats: Once a year had passed after transplant, T-cell counts and diversity came mostly from newly produced T cells. Reports say that about two months after transplant, the alpha-beta T cells came out of several hundred graft clones that had expanded.

The CDR3 sequence is 19 residues long. V dropped 6 bases and J dropped 4 bases, with 28 bases sitting between them. Germline CDR1 and CDR2: LNHDA and SQIVND (reference sequence). Concerning this clonotype: Its antigen is not identified.

Library preparation (for TCRbeta) was performed with unique molecular identifiers. TCRdb reprocessed the PCR reads via MiXCR and lists one record per CDR3 protein. Here the sample spans approximately 1,000,000 distinct CDR3 sequences, 25% to 35% being singletons. This material consisted of PBMCs, mostly from graft donor cells, taken 360 days after TCRalphabeta/CD19-depleted stem cell transplant. This clonotype was obtained from a boy younger than two who had a stem cell transplant for SCID, so the T cells may come from the graft donor. The genes are TRBV19 and TRBJ1-5, with a possible D match to TRBD1 (6 bases). Written as DNA, the CDR3 is TGTGCCAGTAGCGCGCGGGGCATGGGGGGCGGATTAGGAAATCAGCCCCAGCATTTT. It encodes CASSARGMGGGLGNQPQHF.